Listed here is a single T cell receptor beta chain. Its antigen is not known. This record belongs to a study of cytomegalovirus exposure and HLA in healthy donors. Across the whole study: An early data release held around 80 million unique TCRs from HLA-typed donors.

Study-wide findings and caveats: In a later analysis, a genetic analysis reported fewer productive-TCR N-insertions in an Asian-associated ancestry cluster than the cohort average. The authors reported that TCR beta sequences could predict HLA-A and HLA-B alleles. These predictions were accurate for most subjects in the first cohort. In a later analysis, HLA-C alleles had the fewest associated TCRs, DRB1 alleles the most.

13 Jbeta primers and 60 Vbeta primers were used for the PCR. TCRdb's copy holds only in-frame clones and misses some; the assay was immunoSEQ multiplex PCR. The table lists about 130,000 clones, 78% of them singletons. V shed 4 bases and J shed 4 bases, with 13 bases lying between them. This CDR3 comprises 14 residues. Germline V gene sequence: CDR1 SGDLS, CDR2 YYNGEE. This clonotype originated in a woman between 35 and 50 years old in good health and CMV-seronegative. This chain links TRBV9 with TRBJ2-3, with D possibly matching TRBD2 (7 bases). The sample comprised PBMCs. The CDR3 sequence: CASSNGRGADTQYF. The CDR3 DNA reads as TGTGCCAGCAGCAATGGGAGGGGGGCAGATACGCAGTATTTT.